Listed below are T cell receptor beta chains from one sample, sequenced in a study of T-cell memory formation after mild COVID-19. TCRdb processed the 5' RACE reads anew with MiXCR; each CDR3 protein has one entry. The repertoire includes roughly 500,000 distinct CDR3 sequences, about a fifth of them detected once, and roughly an eighth sits in the top ten. The sample was PBMCs or a T cell subset sorted from them (not recorded which). These receptors all come from an adult woman who had mild COVID-19 (a few samples of this study predate the infection). Cell type and time point are not known. The CDR3 runs from the conserved cysteine through the conserved F or W. A D gene is named only where the DNA matches it firmly. Size values are once, few and many counts, or a class for expanded clones, and some rows have none.

clone_size j_call v_call d_call cdr3_aa cdr3_nt
. TRBJ1-1 TRBV7-3 . CASSLTGPMNTEAFF TGTGCCAGCAGCTTAACGGGGCCTATGAACACTGAAGCTTTCTTT
. TRBJ2-5 TRBV7-2 TRBD1 CASSLAGTALETQYF TGTGCCAGCAGCTTAGCCGGGACAGCCTTGGAGACCCAGTACTTC
. TRBJ2-7 TRBV12-3/TRBV12-4 TRBD1 CASSGRDSLSYEQYF TGTGCCAGCAGCGGCCGGGACAGCTTGTCCTACGAGCAGTACTTC
. TRBJ2-7 TRBV12-3/TRBV12-4 . CASRPSPGHEQYF TGTGCCAGCAGGCCCTCTCCCGGCCACGAGCAGTACTTC
few TRBJ1-3 TRBV20-1 . CSARSRGFSGNTIYF TGCAGTGCTAGATCTCGCGGATTCTCTGGAAACACCATATATTTT
many TRBJ2-1 TRBV5-4 . CASSWDGYNEQFF TGTGCCAGCAGCTGGGACGGCTACAATGAGCAGTTCTTC
. TRBJ2-7 TRBV3-1 . CASSRLVTFGEQYF TGTGCCAGCAGCCGACTAGTCACCTTCGGCGAGCAGTACTTC
few TRBJ1-1 TRBV6-2/TRBV6-3 TRBD1 CASSYSRNFRTGGELNTEAFF TGTGCCAGCAGTTACTCGAGGAACTTTCGGACAGGGGGAGAACTGAACACTGAAGCTTTCTTT
many TRBJ2-7 TRBV7-2 TRBD2 CASSFTGLAGASAEQYF TGTGCCAGCAGCTTTACCGGACTAGCGGGAGCCTCCGCCGAGCAGTACTTC
. TRBJ2-2 TRBV28 TRBD1 CASSSSGTGHTGELFF TGTGCCAGCAGTTCCTCCGGGACAGGACATACCGGGGAGCTGTTTTTT
. TRBJ2-7 TRBV29-1 TRBD1 CSVETGTEGYEQYF TGCAGCGTTGAGACCGGGACAGAGGGTTACGAGCAGTACTTC
. TRBJ2-7 TRBV4-2 . CASSQDDRTYEQYF TGTGCCAGCAGCCAAGACGACAGGACCTACGAGCAGTACTTC
. TRBJ1-2 TRBV10-3 TRBD1 CAIGTGTYGYTF TGTGCCATTGGGACAGGGACCTATGGCTACACCTTC
few TRBJ2-3 TRBV5-1 TRBD1 CASSAPGQGADTQYF TGCGCCAGCAGCGCCCCGGGACAGGGGGCAGATACGCAGTATTTT
. TRBJ2-7 TRBV27 TRBD1 CASSLSGTGVYEQYF TGTGCCAGCAGTTTATCAGGGACAGGTGTCTACGAGCAGTACTTC
. TRBJ1-4 TRBV2 . CASSGIPGYLDEKLFF TGTGCCAGCAGTGGAATCCCAGGGTATTTGGACGAAAAACTGTTTTTT
. TRBJ2-7 TRBV7-8 . CASSFIGYEQYF TGTGCCAGCAGCTTTATAGGATACGAGCAGTACTTC
. TRBJ1-3 TRBV20-1 . CSARDPLLSGNTIYF TGCAGTGCTAGAGATCCCCTGCTATCTGGAAACACCATATATTTT
. TRBJ1-1 TRBV7-9 . CASSSLRWTSTGTEAFF TGTGCCAGCAGCTCACTACGATGGACCTCGACGGGCACTGAAGCTTTCTTT
few TRBJ2-2 TRBV24-1 . CATSDPPWDIWGSTGELFF TGTGCCACCAGTGACCCCCCCTGGGACATCTGGGGGAGTACCGGGGAGCTGTTTTTT
. TRBJ2-7 TRBV30 TRBD2 CAWSRTHQLAGRTYEQYF TGTGCCTGGAGTCGCACTCACCAACTAGCGGGAAGAACCTACGAGCAGTACTTC
few TRBJ2-3 TRBV12-3/TRBV12-4 TRBD2 CASKISGRSDTQYF TGTGCCAGCAAAATTAGCGGGAGATCCGATACGCAGTATTTT
few TRBJ1-6 TRBV7-2 . CASSETGWRSSYNSPLHF TGTGCCAGCAGCGAAACAGGGTGGAGGAGCTCCTATAATTCACCCCTCCACTTT
. TRBJ2-7 TRBV6-1 . CASSLDRWNYEQYF TGTGCCAGCAGCTTAGACAGGTGGAACTACGAGCAGTACTTC
few TRBJ2-5 TRBV3-1 . CASSQELYQETQYF TGTGCCAGCAGCCAGGAGTTGTACCAAGAGACCCAGTACTTC
. TRBJ2-7 TRBV20-1 . CSARTVDYYEQYF TGCAGTGCGAGGACAGTGGATTACTACGAGCAGTACTTC
. TRBJ2-7 TRBV5-1 . CASSPALYEQYF TGCGCCAGCAGCCCCGCTCTCTACGAGCAGTACTTC
few TRBJ2-7 TRBV5-1 . CASSSVDYAYEQYF TGCGCCAGCAGCTCGGTAGACTACGCCTACGAGCAGTACTTC
. TRBJ2-1 TRBV7-9 . CASSDPGDEQFF TGTGCCAGCAGCGACCCAGGGGATGAGCAGTTCTTC
. TRBJ2-5 TRBV12-3/TRBV12-4 . CASSLVRSIATSQETQYF TGTGCCAGCAGTTTAGTCCGTTCTATAGCTACCTCCCAAGAGACCCAGTACTTC
. TRBJ2-1 TRBV14 TRBD2 CASSQRYAGAYNEQFF TGTGCCAGCAGCCAAAGATATGCGGGAGCCTACAATGAGCAGTTCTTC
few TRBJ2-3 TRBV6-5 TRBD2 CASLPRRGTDTQYF TGTGCCAGTTTGCCCCGGCGGGGGACAGATACGCAGTATTTT
. TRBJ1-1 TRBV12-3/TRBV12-4 TRBD1 CASTQDRAATEAFF TGTGCCAGCACCCAAGACAGGGCTGCCACTGAAGCTTTCTTT
few TRBJ1-2 TRBV29-1 . CSVVVREWDYGYTF TGCAGCGTTGTTGTCAGGGAATGGGACTATGGCTACACCTTC
. TRBJ2-1 TRBV4-1 . CASSSPPRDNEQFF TGCGCCAGCAGCTCCCCCCCGCGCGACAATGAGCAGTTCTTC
many TRBJ2-1 TRBV5-1 TRBD2 CASSPGGSYNEQFF TGCGCCAGCAGTCCGGGGGGCTCCTACAATGAGCAGTTCTTC
few TRBJ2-7 TRBV29-1 . CSVKDSAVYF TGCAGCGTTAAGGACAGCGCGGTGTACTTC
. TRBJ2-5 TRBV6-6 TRBD2 CASSRGREETQYF TGTGCCAGCAGTCGAGGGCGGGAGGAGACCCAGTACTTC
few TRBJ2-7 TRBV12-3/TRBV12-4 TRBD2 CASSRRGLSTYEQYF TGTGCCAGCAGTCGGCGGGGGTTATCGACCTACGAGCAGTACTTC
many TRBJ2-6 TRBV15 . CATSRSSSSSSGANVLTF TGTGCCACCAGCAGATCTAGCTCCAGTTCCTCTGGGGCCAACGTCCTGACTTTC
. TRBJ2-1 TRBV13 TRBD1 CASSPALDRGFYNEQFF TGTGCCAGCAGCCCCGCCCTCGACAGGGGGTTCTACAATGAGCAGTTCTTC
. TRBJ1-1 TRBV6-1 . CASSSTGLELAFF TGTGCCAGCAGTAGTACAGGGTTGGAGTTGGCTTTCTTT